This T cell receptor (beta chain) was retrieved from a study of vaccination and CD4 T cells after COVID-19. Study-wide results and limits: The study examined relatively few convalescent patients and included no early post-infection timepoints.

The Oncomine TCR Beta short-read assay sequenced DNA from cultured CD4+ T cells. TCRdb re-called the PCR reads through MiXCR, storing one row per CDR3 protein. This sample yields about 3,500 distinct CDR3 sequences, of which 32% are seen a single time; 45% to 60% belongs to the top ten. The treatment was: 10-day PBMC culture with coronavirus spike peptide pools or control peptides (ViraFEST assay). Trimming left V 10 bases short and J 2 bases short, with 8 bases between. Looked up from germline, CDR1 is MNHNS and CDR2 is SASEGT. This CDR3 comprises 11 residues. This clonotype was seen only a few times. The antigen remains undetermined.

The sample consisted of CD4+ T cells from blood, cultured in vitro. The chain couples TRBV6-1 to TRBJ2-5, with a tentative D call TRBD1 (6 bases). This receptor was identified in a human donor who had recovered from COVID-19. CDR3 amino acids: CATQGQETQYF. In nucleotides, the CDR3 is TGTGCCACCCAGGGGCAAGAGACCCAGTACTTC.